This T cell receptor beta chain was recovered during a study of Ad26.COV2.S vaccination and SARS-CoV-2 variants. Overall study: Dosing was one shot or two shots 56 days apart.

Clones were read by immunoSEQ multiplex PCR, and TCRdb kept only the in-frame ones, dropping some. This sample has hundreds of thousands of clones, with roughly 90% found just once. Sample treatment: 15 to 20 received Ad26.COV2.S at low or high dose, single or two shots; 5 received placebo; per-sample allocation not given. Sampling was done on day 63 after the first vaccine or placebo injection. An adult donor aged 18-55 years was enrolled in Boston. The vaccine antigen was prefusion-stabilized Wuhan SARS-CoV-2 spike. Germline CDR1 and CDR2: SQVTM and ANQGSEA. Trimming pared 3 bases from V and 2 bases from J, leaving 10 bases between. The CDR3 sequence is 13 residues long. With regard to this clone: Its specificity is unknown.

Study-wide results and limits: After vaccination, substantial breadth of spike-specific CD8+ and CD4+ responses was reported.

The V call is TRBV29-1, the J call TRBJ2-5; perhaps D is TRBD1 or TRBD2 (5 bases each). The sample in question was peripheral blood, obtained in a trial of Ad26.COV2.S vaccine versus placebo. The TCR sequence derives from a person between 18 and 65 years old who received the Ad26.COV2.S COVID-19 vaccine or a placebo. The CDR3 DNA sequence: TGCAGCGTTGATCGGGGCCCGCAAGAGACCCAGTACTTC. It yields the protein CSVDRGPQETQYF.